The 18 T cell receptor beta chains below all came from one sample that was sequenced in a study of CD8 T cells in ankylosing spondylitis. MiXCR, applied by TCRdb to the 5' RACE reads, yields one record per CDR3 protein. Of 130,000 or so distinct CDR3 sequences detected, over 6.5% appear once; the ten largest clones hold 12%. What was sequenced was blood, either unsorted or a sorted T cell fraction (not recorded which). Receptor source: a male donor with ankylosing spondylitis or in good health (not recorded which).

The gene calls are TRBV7-3 and TRBJ2-3; possibly TRBD2 for D (6 bases). This CDR3 has 14 amino acids. Germline V CDR1 and CDR2: SGHTA, FQGTGA. Trimming cost V 5 bases and J 2 bases, with 11 bases left between them. CDR3 DNA: TGTGCCAGCAGCCCCGGGGGTAACACAGATACGCAGTATTTT. The encoded protein is CASSPGGNTDTQYF.

This clonotype was seen repeatedly, ten times or more. This sequence joins TRBV20-1 and TRBJ2-7, with D possibly being TRBD1 (5 bases). This CDR3 has 14 amino acids. The germline V gene has CDR1 DFQATT and CDR2 SNEGSKA (reference sequence). V lost 1 base and J 0 bases, leaving 10 bases between the germline ends. Here the CDR3 reads CSARGPTDSYEQYF. CDR3 sequence (DNA): TGCAGTGCTAGAGGACCGACAGACTCCTACGAGCAGTACTTC.

This clonotype has at least ten counts. The chain employs TRBV20-1 and TRBJ2-1, with D possibly matching TRBD1 (7 bases). CDR3 length equals 17 residues. Trimming pared 3 bases from V and 7 bases from J, leaving 25 bases between. The germline CDR1 and CDR2 sequences are DFQATT and SNEGSKA (reference sequence). CDR3 coding DNA: TGCAGTGCTAGGGAACGGCGGAGACAGGGAGGATGGAATGAGCAGTTCTTC. This translates into CSARERRRQGGWNEQFF.

This clonotype was recorded at least ten times. CDR3: CASSLATGAGELFF. CDR3 DNA: TGCGCCAGCAGCTTGGCCACAGGGGCCGGGGAGCTGTTTTTT. The V and J genes are TRBV5-1 and TRBJ2-2; 7 positions agree with TRBD1. Germline-derived CDR1 and CDR2 are SGHRS and YFSETQ. V gave up 0 bases and J gave up 6 bases; unmatched junction bases: 2. CDR3 size: 14 residues.

This clonotype showed up many times. The chain has TRBV5-5 and TRBJ1-2; weak D call: TRBD1 (6 bases). CDR3 size: 17 residues. CDR1 is SGHKS and CDR2 is YYEKEE in the germline V gene (reference sequence). V lost 5 bases to trimming and J lost 2 bases, with 22 bases between them. CDR3 bases: TGTGCCAGCAGGCCCACGACGATAGTACAGGGAAACTATGGCTACACCTTC. Translated, it gives CASRPTTIVQGNYGYTF.

The chain carries TRBV6-5 and TRBJ1-2; perhaps TRBD1 as D (5 bases). V shed 7 bases and J shed 8 bases, with 14 bases lying between them. CDR1 is MNHEY and CDR2 is SVGAGI in the germline V gene. The CDR3 covers 12 residues. The CDR3 DNA reads TGTGCCAGCAACCCTCTTAGGGGCGGCTACACCTTC. This encodes CASNPLRGGYTF.

This clonotype has a count of ten or more. The rearrangement links TRBV25-1 to TRBJ2-7, with 9 nucleotides matching TRBD1. The CDR3 length is 13 residues. CDR1 MGHDK and CDR2 SYGVNS come from the germline V gene. V dropped 8 bases and J dropped 5; count of bases not matched to a gene: 7. For the CDR3, the DNA is TGTGCCAGCGGGCGGACAGGGGTTAACGAGCAGTACTTC. Translating gives CASGRTGVNEQYF.

This clonotype was recorded many times. This sequence joins TRBV20-1 and TRBJ2-3; D could derive from TRBD1 or TRBD2 (7 bases each). V lost 4 bases and J 3 bases, leaving 11 bases between the germline ends. Germline V gene lookup returns CDR1 DFQATT and CDR2 SNEGSKA (reference sequence). The CDR3 has 13 amino acids. As DNA, the CDR3 is TGCAGTGCTAACAGGGGAGGGACAGATACGCAGTATTTT. Amino acids: CSANRGGTDTQYF.

This clonotype showed up many times. DNA for the CDR3: TGTGCCAGCAGCTTAGTTCAAATACCCAACACCGGGGAGCTGTTTTTT. This encodes CASSLVQIPNTGELFF. The rearrangement joins TRBV7-3 to TRBJ2-2; D gene ambiguous. Germline V gene lookup returns CDR1 SGHTA and CDR2 FQGTGA. The CDR3 is 16 residues long. V was trimmed by 2 bases and J by 2 bases, leaving 12 bases between them.

In its sample, this clonotype was seen many times. The V call is TRBV5-1, the J call TRBJ2-3; no clear D gene. Germline V gives CDR1 SGHRS, CDR2 YFSETQ. This CDR3 has 14 residues. Trimming took 1 base from V and 3 from J, leaving 9 bases between them. CDR3 in amino acids: CASSLFLATDTQYF. The CDR3 region has the DNA TGCGCCAGCAGCTTGTTTCTCGCTACAGATACGCAGTATTTT. The variable domain in full, completed from reference TRBV5-1 and TRBJ2-3, reads KAGVTQTPRYLIKTRGQQVTLSCSPISGHRSVSWYQQTPGQGLQFLFEYFSETQRNKGNFPGRFSGRQFSNSRSEMNVSTLELGDSALYLCASSLFLATDTQYFGPGTRLTVL.

This clonotype was seen repeatedly, ten times or more. The chain joins TRBV5-1 to TRBJ2-2; TRBD2 matches 7 bases. Germline trimming cut 7 bases from V and 2 bases from J; bases unmatched to any gene: 14. The CDR3 has 17 amino acids. Looked up from germline, CDR1 is SGHRS and CDR2 is YFSETQ. CDR3 bases: TGCGCCAGCCATCCCGATACACCGGGACTAAACACCGGGGAGCTGTTTTTT. Its translation: CASHPDTPGLNTGELFF.

This clonotype was observed many times. The V and J genes are TRBV2 and TRBJ2-7; TRBD2 matches 15 bases. Germline assignment: CDR1 SNHLY and CDR2 FYNNEI. Trimming took 7 bases from V and 3 from J; bases not matched to a gene: 13. The CDR3 consists of 18 residues. The DNA of the CDR3 is TGTGCCAGCATAAAGGGCGGACTAGCGGGAGGGACGCGCTACGAGCAGTACTTC. Translating gives CASIKGGLAGGTRYEQYF.

This clonotype came up many times. V gene TRBV29-1 combines with J gene TRBJ2-1; D may be TRBD2 (5 bases). Germline CDR1 SQVTM, CDR2 ANQGSEA. Between the trimmed V and J ends, which lost 7 bases and 0 bases, there was a span of 13 bases. CDR3 size: 14 residues. The CDR3 DNA is TGCAGCGGCCGCGAGGGTTTCTCCTACAATGAGCAGTTCTTC. Its protein product is CSGREGFSYNEQFF.

This clonotype was counted at least ten times. The rearrangement joins TRBV11-2 to TRBJ1-1; D unresolved. The length of the CDR3 is 14 residues. Germline CDR1 SGHAT, CDR2 FQNNGV. Trimming shortened V by 0 bases and J by 7 bases, and 12 bases separated the two germline ends. The CDR3 sequence: CASSLEGRGVEAFF. The CDR3 nucleotides read TGTGCCAGCAGCTTAGAAGGTCGCGGGGTTGAAGCTTTCTTT. Full variable domain (outside the CDR3, taken from reference TRBV11-2 and TRBJ1-1): EAGVAQSPRYKIIEKRQSVAFWCNPISGHATLYWYQQILGQGPKLLIQFQNNGVVDDSQLPKDRFSAERLKGVDSTLKIQPAKLEDSAVYLCASSLEGRGVEAFFGQGTRLTVV.

This clonotype was recorded many times. V is TRBV5-1 and J is TRBJ2-6, with TRBD1 matching over 7 bases. This CDR3 is 16 amino acids long. From germline, CDR1 is SGHRS and CDR2 YFSETQ. V trimming: 4 bases; J trimming: 0 bases; junction bases outside the gene matches: 4. The CDR3 bases are TGCGCCAGCAGCCAGGGACAGATCTCTGGGGCCAACGTCCTGACTTTC. It encodes CASSQGQISGANVLTF.

This clonotype showed up just a few times. This chain links TRBV4-1 with TRBJ2-7; 9 bases are a match to TRBD1. The V segment lost 3 bases and the J segment 5 bases; nucleotides outside the gene matches: 2. The CDR3 has 13 amino acids. From germline, CDR1 is MGHRA and CDR2 YSYEKL. CDR3 nucleotides: TGCGCCAGCAGCCAGGGACAGGGCGACGAGCAGTACTTC. Amino acids: CASSQGQGDEQYF.

This clonotype was detected many times. The V call is TRBV27, the J call TRBJ2-1; 14 nucleotides match TRBD2. There are 17 residues in the CDR3. The germline gives CDR1 MNHEY, CDR2 SMNVEV (reference sequence). J was trimmed by 8 bases and V by 2 bases; bases with no gene match: 8. The CDR3: CASSLHWTSGRLDEQFF. The CDR3 DNA follows: TGTGCCAGCAGTTTACACTGGACTAGCGGGAGGCTCGATGAGCAGTTCTTC.

This chain links TRBV29-1 with TRBJ2-1; 8 bases are shared with TRBD2. The junction had 14 bases not matched to a gene; V was cut back by 4 bases and J by 9 bases. This CDR3 spans 15 amino acids. CDR1 is SQVTM and CDR2 is ANQGSEA in the germline V gene. The CDR3 loop reads CSVGFGGGRLREQFF. CDR3 nucleotide sequence: TGCAGCGTTGGTTTCGGGGGCGGGAGGTTACGTGAGCAGTTCTTC.